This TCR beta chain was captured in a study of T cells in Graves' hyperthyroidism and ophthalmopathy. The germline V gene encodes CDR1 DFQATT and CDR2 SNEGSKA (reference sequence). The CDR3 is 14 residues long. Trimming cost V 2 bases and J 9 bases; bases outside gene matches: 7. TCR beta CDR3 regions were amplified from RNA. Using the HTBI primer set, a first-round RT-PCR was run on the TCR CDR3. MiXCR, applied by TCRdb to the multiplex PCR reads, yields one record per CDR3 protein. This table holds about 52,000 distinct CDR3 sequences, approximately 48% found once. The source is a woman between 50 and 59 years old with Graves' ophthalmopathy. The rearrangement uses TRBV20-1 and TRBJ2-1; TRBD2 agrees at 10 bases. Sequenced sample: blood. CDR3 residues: CSARPGLANGEQFF. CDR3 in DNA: TGCAGTGCTAGACCGGGACTAGCGAATGGTGAGCAGTTCTTC.